This section outlines one T cell receptor beta chain sequence together with its context. This entry comes from a study of technical replicates of blood from a few donors. The data were produced by immunoSEQ multiplex PCR, yet TCRdb's version contains in-frame clones alone and is incomplete. In the table there are around 60,000 clones, 85% to 95% of which are singletons. Germline CDR1 SNHLY, CDR2 FYNNEI. The junction had 7 bases not matched to a gene; V was cut back by 6 bases and J by 1 base. The CDR3 has 15 amino acids. The TCR comes from a human donor in good health. Some clones in this sample may be carry-over from other donors' samples. The chain links TRBV2 to TRBJ2-3; 7 positions match TRBD2. The sample consisted of PBMCs. The CDR3 coding sequence is TGTGCCAGCAGGGATTTTCGGGAGGGCACAGATACGCAGTATTTT. Its translation is CASRDFREGTDTQYF.